This T cell receptor beta chain was sequenced in a study of radiotherapy plus CTLA-4 blockade in lung cancer. Study summary: More than 15% of enrolled patients responded objectively, and approximately 30% had disease control.

To note about this clone: Its antigen is still unknown.

The germline V gene encodes CDR1 SNHLY and CDR2 FYNNEI. The CDR3 totals 12 residues. Between the trimmed V and J ends, which lost 1 base and 5 bases, there was a span of 6 bases. Repertoires were generated with immunoSEQ multiplex PCR, while TCRdb's copy carries only in-frame clones and drops some. The sample has around 72,000 clones; 78% are singletons. Overall study results and limits: TCR clones of tumor origin grew in blood after radiotherapy plus ipilimumab.

The TCR sequence derives from a human donor with non-small cell lung cancer who had a complete response to radiotherapy plus ipilimumab. Sequenced here: peripheral blood, sampled from a patient treated with radiotherapy plus ipilimumab. This rearrangement joins TRBV2 to TRBJ2-7, with D hard to call. The CDR3 DNA reads TGTGCCAGCAGTGAAGACCTCGACGAGCAGTACTTC. It translates to CASSEDLDEQYF. The whole variable domain, remainder taken from reference TRBV2 and TRBJ2-7, is EPEVTQTPSHQVTQMGQEVILRCVPISNHLYFYWYRQILGQKVEFLVSFYNNEISEKSEIFDDQFSVERPDGSNFTLKIRSTKLEDSAMYFCASSEDLDEQYFGPGTRLTVT.